One sample yielded the 30 T cell receptor beta chains listed below, sequenced in a study of cytomegalovirus exposure and HLA in healthy donors. Vbeta (60) and Jbeta (13) primers were used in the PCR. Profiled with immunoSEQ multiplex PCR; TCRdb holds only in-frame clones, not every one. The sample consists of 75,000 to 90,000 clones, under 85% of them appearing once. Input material: PBMCs. The receptors were sampled from a woman aged 40 to 49 in good health and CMV-seropositive.

A single count supports this clone. J is TRBJ2-2 and V is TRBV2; D is ambiguous. V lost 3 bases and J 7 bases, leaving 9 bases between the germline ends. Per the germline V gene, CDR1 is SNHLY and CDR2 is FYNNEI. This CDR3 is 13 amino acids long. CDR3 sequence: CASSDRSVGELFF. The CDR3 bases are TGTGCCAGCAGTGATCGGTCTGTCGGGGAGCTGTTTTTT.

This sequence joins TRBV6-5 and TRBJ1-1; D gene unclear. Germline loops: CDR1 MNHEY, CDR2 SVGAGI. V shed 2 bases and J shed 1 base, with 11 bases lying between them. This CDR3 region has 15 residues. DNA of the CDR3: TGTGCCAGCAGTTACCTGCGAGAGGGGAACACTGAAGCTTTCTTT. Translated: CASSYLREGNTEAFF.

This chain joins TRBV7-8 and TRBJ2-7; 8 bases are shared with TRBD1. The CDR3 has 13 amino acids. With V trimmed by 1 base and J by 5 bases, 1 base remained unmatched. CDR1 and CDR2 from the germline V gene are SGHVS and FQNEAQ. The CDR3 here is CASSLDRGNEQYF. Written as DNA, the CDR3 is TGTGCCAGCAGCTTAGACAGGGGGAACGAGCAGTACTTC.

This clone was recorded once. J is TRBJ2-3 and V is TRBV5-4; 7 bases map to TRBD1. V lost 5 bases to trimming and J lost 2 bases; unmatched junction nucleotides: 14. The CDR3 is 17 amino acids. Germline V lookup: CDR1 SGHNT, CDR2 YYREEE (reference sequence). The CDR3 spells CASRLSAGTDFTDTQYF. The CDR3 nucleotides read TGTGCCAGCAGATTATCCGCCGGGACAGATTTCACAGATACGCAGTATTTT.

Only a few counts were recorded for this clone. V gene TRBV28 combines with J gene TRBJ2-5; D might be TRBD2 (5 bases). The germline V gene encodes CDR1 MDHEN and CDR2 SYDVKM. V was clipped by 6 bases and J by 0 bases, with 11 bases between them. CDR3 length: 14 residues. The CDR3 loop is CASRSPGDQETQYF. The CDR3 nucleotides read TGTGCCAGCAGATCTCCCGGGGACCAAGAGACCCAGTACTTC.

This chain joins TRBV11-1 and TRBJ2-5, with 11 bases that match TRBD2. Germline V gives CDR1 SGHAT, CDR2 FQDESV (reference sequence). This CDR3 comprises 14 residues. Trimming cost V 4 bases and J 5 bases; bases outside gene matches: 3. The CDR3 DNA reads as TGTGCCAGCAGCTCTCTAGCGGGGGGTGAGACCCAGTACTTC. Its translation is CASSSLAGGETQYF.

Here the CDR3 reads CASREGLSGQPQHF. CDR3 DNA: TGTGCCAGCAGGGAGGGGTTATCAGGACAGCCCCAGCATTTT. The genes are TRBV6-6 and TRBJ1-5; a possible D gene is TRBD1 (5 bases). This CDR3 region has 14 residues. With 6 bases removed from V and 7 bases from J, the gap between germline ends came to 16 bases. CDR1 is MNHNY, CDR2 SVGAGI, per germline (reference sequence).

The chain has TRBV11-3 and TRBJ2-7; 9 bases are a match to TRBD1. V shed 5 bases and J 4 bases; nucleotides not matched to a gene: 15. Germline V gene sequence: CDR1 SGHNT, CDR2 YENEEA. There are 17 residues in the CDR3. The CDR3 coding sequence is TGTGCCAGCAGCCCCGGGACAGGGATTTCTTCAAGGTACGAGCAGTACTTC. The encoded protein is CASSPGTGISSRYEQYF.

This clone has just a few counts. The gene calls are TRBV2 and TRBJ1-1; TRBD1 agrees at 7 bases. This CDR3 region has 13 residues. V dropped 6 bases and J dropped 1; count of bases not matched to a gene: 2. The V gene's germline CDR1 is SNHLY and CDR2 FYNNEI. In DNA form, the CDR3 reads TGTGCCAGCAGCGACAGGGAGAACACTGAAGCTTTCTTT. Its translation: CASSDRENTEAFF.

In DNA, the CDR3 is TGTGCCAGCAGTTTAAATGAGGGATTCCACGAGCAGTACTTC. It codes for CASSLNEGFHEQYF. V and J are TRBV28 and TRBJ2-7, with TRBD2 as a possible D gene (5 bases). The CDR3 extends over 14 amino acids. Germline CDR1 MDHEN, CDR2 SYDVKM. Trimming pared 2 bases from V and 5 bases from J, leaving 13 bases between.

The genes are TRBV5-1 and TRBJ1-5; possibly TRBD1 for D (5 bases). The CDR3 consists of 13 residues. V was clipped by 2 bases and J by 6 bases, with 9 bases between them. Germline V lookup: CDR1 SGHRS, CDR2 YFSETQ. The CDR3 DNA is TGCGCCAGCAGCTTACAAAGGGGTCAGCCCCAGCATTTT. This translates into CASSLQRGQPQHF.

The CDR3 coding sequence is TGTGCCAGCTCACCGCGGACAGTTCAAGGAGCCGGGGAGCTGTTTTTT. This sequence encodes CASSPRTVQGAGELFF. The chain is built from TRBV18 and TRBJ2-2; possible D gene TRBD1, 6 bases. In germline, CDR1 is KGHSH, CDR2 LQKENI. The CDR3 is 16 residues long. With 3 bases removed from V and 6 bases from J, the gap between germline ends came to 17 bases.

This clone has just one count. CDR3 region: CASSQSLAGVNEQFF. The CDR3 region has the DNA TGCGCCAGCAGCCAATCACTAGCGGGGGTCAATGAGCAGTTCTTC. V gene TRBV4-3 combines with J gene TRBJ2-1, with 11 bases fitting TRBD2. Germline V lookup: CDR1 LGHNA, CDR2 YSLEER. The CDR3 runs 15 residues. V trimming: 2 bases; J trimming: 6 bases; junction bases outside the gene matches: 3.

The gene calls are TRBV6-1 and TRBJ2-5; TRBD2 matches 13 bases. V was clipped by 8 bases and J by 5 bases; unmatched bases: 5. CDR1 is MNHNS and CDR2 is SASEGT in the germline V gene. The CDR3 contains 14 residues. This CDR3 reads CASVGTSGVETQYF. Here the CDR3 DNA reads TGTGCCAGCGTCGGGACTAGCGGGGTTGAGACCCAGTACTTC.

This chain joins TRBV9 and TRBJ2-7; TRBD2 aligns across 10 bases. Germline V lookup: CDR1 SGDLS, CDR2 YYNGEE. The J segment lost 2 bases and the V segment lost 3 bases, leaving 5 bases of the junction unmatched. CDR3 size: 15 residues. The CDR3 here is CASSEGGLATYEQYF. DNA for the CDR3: TGTGCCAGCAGCGAGGGGGGACTAGCGACCTACGAGCAGTACTTC.

This chain connects TRBV5-1 to TRBJ1-6; tentative D call: TRBD1 (6 bases). Germline V lookup: CDR1 SGHRS, CDR2 YFSETQ. The CDR3 is 15 amino acids. The ends were cut back, 2 bases at V and 4 bases at J, with 10 bases in the middle. CDR3 DNA sequence: TGCGCCAGCAGCTTACGTCAGGGGTATAATTCACCCCTCCACTTT. Protein: CASSLRQGYNSPLHF. Looking up the rest from reference TRBV5-1 and TRBJ1-6 gives the full variable domain: KAGVTQTPRYLIKTRGQQVTLSCSPISGHRSVSWYQQTPGQGLQFLFEYFSETQRNKGNFPGRFSGRQFSNSRSEMNVSTLELGDSALYLCASSLRQGYNSPLHFGNGTRLTVT.

J is TRBJ1-2 and V is TRBV7-2, with D tentatively TRBD1 (6 bases). The germline CDR1 and CDR2 sequences are SGHTA and FQGNSA. The CDR3 covers 16 residues. Between the trimmed V and J ends, which lost 5 bases and 0 bases, there was a span of 16 bases. The CDR3 region has the DNA TGTGCCAGCAGCAAGGGGGGGGACATGGCTAACTATGGCTACACCTTC. It translates to CASSKGGDMANYGYTF.

The V gene is TRBV2, the J gene TRBJ2-2, with D tentatively TRBD2 (5 bases). CDR1 and CDR2 (germline): SNHLY, FYNNEI. The V gene lost 7 bases and the J gene lost 6 bases, with 12 bases spanning the gap. CDR3 length: 13 amino acids. The CDR3 is CASKLGGPGELFF. DNA for the CDR3: TGTGCCAGCAAACTGGGCGGGCCCGGGGAGCTGTTTTTT.

V is TRBV9 and J is TRBJ2-2, with D tentatively TRBD2 (6 bases). The CDR3 loop spans 16 amino acids. CDR1 and CDR2 (germline): SGDLS, YYNGEE. Trimming removed 4 bases at V and 2 bases at J, with 15 bases between. CDR3 in amino acids: CASSQEGGVNTGELFF. CDR3 coding DNA: TGTGCCAGCAGCCAAGAGGGCGGGGTCAACACCGGGGAGCTGTTTTTT.

This clone was recorded a few times. This chain joins TRBV6-5 and TRBJ1-1; 8 nucleotides align to TRBD1. Germline loops: CDR1 MNHEY, CDR2 SVGAGI. The CDR3 spans 12 residues. Trimming took 2 bases from V and 11 from J; bases not matched to a gene: 4. CDR3 in DNA: TGTGCCAGCAGTTACGGGACAGGAAATGCTTTCTTT. This gives the protein CASSYGTGNAFF.

The genes are TRBV10-3 and TRBJ2-3, with 9 bases aligning to TRBD1. The length of the CDR3 is 14 residues. The V gene's germline CDR1 is ENHRY and CDR2 SYGVKD. Losses at the gene ends were 5 bases for V and 2 bases for J; bases not matched to a gene: 2. CDR3 loop: CAISRTGATDTQYF. The CDR3 DNA follows: TGTGCCATCAGTCGGACAGGGGCCACAGATACGCAGTATTTT.

The chain joins TRBV7-2 to TRBJ2-7, with a possible D match to TRBD1 (6 bases). V lost 5 bases and J 2 bases, leaving 13 bases between the germline ends. Germline CDR1 is SGHTA and CDR2 is FQGNSA. The CDR3 length is 14 residues. CDR3 loop: CASSPRRGAYEQYF. Written as DNA, the CDR3 is TGTGCCAGCAGCCCCCGCAGGGGTGCCTACGAGCAGTACTTC.

Details on this clone: Different DNA sequences within this sample yield the same CDR3. The chain has TRBV11-2 and TRBJ1-6; tentative D call: TRBD1 (5 bases). The ends were cut back, 2 bases at V and 5 bases at J, with 7 bases in the middle. The germline gives CDR1 SGHAT, CDR2 FQNNGV. This CDR3 is 14 amino acids long. The CDR3 is CASSLLQDNSPLHF. In nucleotides, the CDR3 is TGTGCCAGCAGCTTACTACAGGATAATTCACCCCTCCACTTT.

The chain uses TRBV28 and TRBJ2-7; 7 bases fit TRBD1. The V segment lost 10 bases and the J segment 7 bases; nucleotides outside the gene matches: 13. The germline CDR1 and CDR2 sequences are MDHEN and SYDVKM. The CDR3 spans 13 residues. Here the CDR3 DNA reads TGTGCCACCCTAACGACAGGGCTGGGGGAGCAGTACTTC. Protein product: CATLTTGLGEQYF.

The genes are TRBV7-9 and TRBJ1-1; D is ambiguous. Trimming pared 1 base from V and 4 bases from J, leaving 10 bases between. Per germline, CDR1 SEHNR and CDR2 FQNEAQ (reference sequence). The CDR3 has 14 amino acids. CDR3 region: CASSLGWGGTEAFF. DNA of the CDR3: TGTGCCAGCAGCTTAGGGTGGGGAGGCACTGAAGCTTTCTTT.

The V gene is TRBV6-5, the J gene TRBJ2-4; the D is unclear. Trimming cost V 5 bases and J 13 bases, with 15 bases left between them. The CDR3 runs 12 residues. In germline, CDR1 is MNHEY, CDR2 SVGAGI. CDR3 amino acids: CASSESETLQYF. In nucleotides, the CDR3 is TGTGCCAGCAGTGAATCCGAGACACTCCAGTACTTC.

The rearrangement joins TRBV7-9 to TRBJ1-1; the match to TRBD1 covers 8 bases. CDR3 size: 15 residues. From germline, CDR1 is SEHNR and CDR2 FQNEAQ (reference sequence). J was trimmed by 5 bases and V by 5 bases; bases with no gene match: 10. The CDR3 reads CASSDPGQVLTEAFF. CDR3 coding DNA: TGTGCCAGCAGCGATCCGGGACAGGTACTTACTGAAGCTTTCTTT.

The genes are TRBV7-2 and TRBJ2-3; the match to TRBD2 covers 8 bases. After removal of 6 bases from V and 0 bases from J, the junction contained 8 bases not matched to a gene. The CDR3 is made up of 16 amino acids. Germline V lookup: CDR1 SGHTA, CDR2 FQGNSA. The DNA for the CDR3 is TGTGCCAGCAGACTCCAGAGCGGGGGCAGCACAGATACGCAGTATTTT. This gives the protein CASRLQSGGSTDTQYF.

The chain has TRBV25-1 and TRBJ2-7; 8 bases align to TRBD1. The CDR3 length is 14 residues. The trim removed 3 bases at V and 5 bases at J, leaving 6 bases unmatched. Germline V gene data show CDR1 as MGHDK and CDR2 as SYGVNS. The DNA of the CDR3 is TGTGCCAGCAGTGAGCCCGACAGGGGTCACGAGCAGTACTTC. Amino acids: CASSEPDRGHEQYF.

This clone was found once. The chain uses TRBV19 and TRBJ2-7, with D uncertain. Germline values: CDR1 LNHDA, CDR2 SQIVND (reference sequence). V shed 1 base and J shed 2 bases, with 6 bases lying between them. CDR3 length equals 13 residues. The CDR3 region has the DNA TGTGCCAGTAGTATAGGTACAGCCTACGAGCAGTACTTC. Translated, it gives CASSIGTAYEQYF.